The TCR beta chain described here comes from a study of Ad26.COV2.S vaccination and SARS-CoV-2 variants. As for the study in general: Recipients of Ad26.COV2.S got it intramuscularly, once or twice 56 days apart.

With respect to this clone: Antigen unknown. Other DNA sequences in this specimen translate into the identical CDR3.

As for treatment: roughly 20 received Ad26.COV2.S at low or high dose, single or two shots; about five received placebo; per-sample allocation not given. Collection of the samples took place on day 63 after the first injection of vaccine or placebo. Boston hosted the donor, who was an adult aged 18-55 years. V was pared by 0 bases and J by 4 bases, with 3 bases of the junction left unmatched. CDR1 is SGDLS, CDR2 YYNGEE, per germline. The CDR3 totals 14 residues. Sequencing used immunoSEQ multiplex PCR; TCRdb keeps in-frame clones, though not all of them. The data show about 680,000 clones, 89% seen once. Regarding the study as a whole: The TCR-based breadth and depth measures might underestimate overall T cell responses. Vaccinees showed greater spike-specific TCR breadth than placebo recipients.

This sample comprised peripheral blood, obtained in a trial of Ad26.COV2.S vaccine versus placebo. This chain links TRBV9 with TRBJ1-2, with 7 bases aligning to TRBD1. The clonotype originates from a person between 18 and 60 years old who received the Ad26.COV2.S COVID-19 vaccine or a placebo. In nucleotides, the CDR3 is TGTGCCAGCAGCGTAGGACAGGGAAGCTATGGCTACACCTTC. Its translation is CASSVGQGSYGYTF.